A selection of T cell receptor beta chains follows, all from one sample in a study of cytomegalovirus exposure and HLA in healthy donors. Produced via immunoSEQ multiplex PCR; TCRdb's table is partial and in-frame only. Altogether around 170,000 clones are present, roughly four fifths being singletons, with the ten largest covering roughly 1.6%. Material: PBMCs. Receptor source: a man in his forties in good health and CMV-seronegative. Each CDR3 is given with its conserved first and last residue. A D gene is named only where the DNA matches it firmly. The size field is filled for only some rows; it gives once, few, many or a size class.

clone_size,v_call,j_call,d_call,cdr3_aa,cdr3_nt
once,TRBV30,TRBJ1-4,TRBD1,CAWEDRELVKLFF,TGTGCCTGGGAAGACAGGGAGTTAGTAAAACTGTTTTTT
.,TRBV29-1,TRBJ2-3,TRBD1,CSVSRGRVTDTQYF,TGCAGCGTGAGCAGGGGGCGCGTTACAGATACGCAGTATTTT
.,TRBV9,TRBJ2-2,TRBD2,CASTKGTSGYTGELFF,TGTGCCAGCACCAAGGGGACTAGCGGATACACCGGGGAGCTGTTTTTT
few,TRBV10-3,TRBJ1-2,.,CAIRRGTGNYGYTF,TGTGCCATCAGGAGGGGGACGGGGAACTATGGCTACACCTTC
.,TRBV27,TRBJ1-4,TRBD1,CASRQQGAGEKLFF,TGTGCCAGCAGACAACAGGGGGCGGGGGAAAAACTGTTTTTT
.,TRBV2,TRBJ1-2,.,CASSEGPGNYGYTF,TGTGCCAGCAGTGAAGGACCAGGGAACTATGGCTACACCTTC
.,TRBV6-5,TRBJ1-4,.,CASSYVPATNEKLFF,TGTGCCAGCAGTTACGTCCCTGCAACTAATGAAAAACTGTTTTTT
.,TRBV5-1,TRBJ1-1,TRBD1,CASSYRDSLRLNTEAFF,TGCGCCAGCAGCTACCGGGACAGCCTCCGGTTGAACACTGAAGCTTTCTTT
.,TRBV9,TRBJ1-4,.,CASNVVGGENEKLFF,TGTGCCAGCAATGTGGTCGGGGGGGAAAATGAAAAACTGTTTTTT
.,TRBV28,TRBJ1-1,.,CASSPGGAVYSEAFF,TGTGCCAGCAGCCCTGGGGGGGCGGTGTATTCTGAAGCTTTCTTT
.,TRBV7-2,TRBJ2-7,.,CASSFTRDTYEQYF,TGTGCCAGCAGCTTTACTCGGGACACCTACGAGCAGTACTTC
.,TRBV5-4,TRBJ2-3,TRBD2,CASSLELAGGPADTQYF,TGTGCCAGCAGCTTGGAGCTAGCGGGAGGGCCCGCAGATACGCAGTATTTT
.,TRBV5-1,TRBJ2-7,TRBD1,CASSIDRGEQYF,TGCGCCAGCAGCATCGACAGGGGCGAGCAGTACTTC
.,TRBV19,TRBJ2-7,.,CASSIVAAAYEQYF,TGTGCCAGTAGTATAGTAGCGGCTGCCTACGAGCAGTACTTC
once,TRBV29-1,TRBJ2-3,TRBD1,CSVVGTTGKEADTQYF,TGCAGCGTTGTCGGAACGACAGGGAAGGAGGCAGATACGCAGTATTTT
.,TRBV6-1,TRBJ2-1,.,CASSGPSYNEQFF,TGTGCCAGCAGTGGGCCCTCCTACAATGAGCAGTTCTTC
.,TRBV7-2,TRBJ2-7,.,CASSLISSYEQYF,TGTGCCAGCAGCTTAATCAGTTCCTACGAGCAGTACTTC
few,TRBV7-6,TRBJ2-3,.,CASSLLGTDTQYF,TGTGCCAGCAGCTTACTAGGCACAGATACGCAGTATTTT
.,TRBV9,TRBJ2-2,.,CASSALSIVAGRELFF,TGTGCCAGCAGCGCGCTATCGATTGTGGCGGGCCGGGAGCTGTTTTTT
.,TRBV7-2,TRBJ2-7,.,CASSPRLEGEQYF,TGTGCCAGCAGCCCAAGACTAGAGGGCGAGCAGTACTTC